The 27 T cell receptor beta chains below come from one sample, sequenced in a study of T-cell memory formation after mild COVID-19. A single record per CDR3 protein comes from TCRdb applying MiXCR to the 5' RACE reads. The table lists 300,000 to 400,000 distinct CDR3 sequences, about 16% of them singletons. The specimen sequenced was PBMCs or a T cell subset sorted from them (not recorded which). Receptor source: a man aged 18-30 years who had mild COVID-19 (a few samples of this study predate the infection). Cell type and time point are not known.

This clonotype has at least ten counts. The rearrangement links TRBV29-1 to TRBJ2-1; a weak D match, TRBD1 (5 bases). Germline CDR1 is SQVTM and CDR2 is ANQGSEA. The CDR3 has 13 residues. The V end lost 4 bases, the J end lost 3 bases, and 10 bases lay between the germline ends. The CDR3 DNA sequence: TGCAGCGTTGCTCAGGGATTCTACAATGAGCAGTTCTTC. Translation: CSVAQGFYNEQFF.

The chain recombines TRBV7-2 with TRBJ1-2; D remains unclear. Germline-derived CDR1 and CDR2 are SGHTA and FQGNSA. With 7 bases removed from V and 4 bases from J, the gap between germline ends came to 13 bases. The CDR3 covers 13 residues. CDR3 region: CASTSGLGYGYTF. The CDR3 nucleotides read TGTGCCAGCACCTCCGGACTAGGCTATGGCTACACCTTC.

The chain's CDR3 is CASSPRDRGYEQFF. CDR3 bases: TGTGCCAGCAGCCCACGGGACAGGGGATATGAGCAGTTCTTC. V is TRBV7-2 and J is TRBJ2-1; the match to TRBD1 covers 10 bases. V was clipped by 5 bases and J by 8 bases; unmatched bases: 6. Germline CDR1 and CDR2: SGHTA and FQGNSA. The CDR3 has 14 amino acids.

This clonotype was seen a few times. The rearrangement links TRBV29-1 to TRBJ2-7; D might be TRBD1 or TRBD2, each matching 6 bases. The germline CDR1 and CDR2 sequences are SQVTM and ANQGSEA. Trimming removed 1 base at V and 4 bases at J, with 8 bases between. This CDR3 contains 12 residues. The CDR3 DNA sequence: TGCAGCGTTGAAGGAGGGGGGTACGAGCAGTACTTC. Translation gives CSVEGGGYEQYF.

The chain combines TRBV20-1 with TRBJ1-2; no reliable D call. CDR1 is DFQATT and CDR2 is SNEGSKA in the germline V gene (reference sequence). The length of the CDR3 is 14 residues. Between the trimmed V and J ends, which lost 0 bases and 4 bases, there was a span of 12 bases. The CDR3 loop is CSARDGRGLYGYTF. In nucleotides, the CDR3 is TGCAGTGCTAGAGATGGCAGAGGGCTCTATGGCTACACCTTC.

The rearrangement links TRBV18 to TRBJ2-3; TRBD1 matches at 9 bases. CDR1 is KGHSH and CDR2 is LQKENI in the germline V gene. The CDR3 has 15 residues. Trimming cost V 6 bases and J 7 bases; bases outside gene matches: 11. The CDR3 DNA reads TGTGCCAGCTCGCCAGGGACAGGGATTGGAAATACGCAGTATTTT. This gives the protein CASSPGTGIGNTQYF.

The chain's CDR3 is CASSVYEQYV. The CDR3 DNA is TGTGCCAGCAGTGTATACGAGCAGTACGTC. J is TRBJ2-7 and V is TRBV2; no firm D call. Germline CDR1 is SNHLY and CDR2 is FYNNEI. The CDR3 covers 10 residues. Deletions cut 4 bases from V and 4 bases from J, with 2 bases between.

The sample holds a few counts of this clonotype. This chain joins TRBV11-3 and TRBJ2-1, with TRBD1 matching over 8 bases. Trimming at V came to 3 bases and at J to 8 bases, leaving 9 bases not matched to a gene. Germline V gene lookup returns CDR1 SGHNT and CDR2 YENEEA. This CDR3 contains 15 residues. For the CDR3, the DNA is TGTGCCAGCAGCTTTTCCAGGGGGCGACGGGATGAGCAGTTCTTC. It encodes CASSFSRGRRDEQFF. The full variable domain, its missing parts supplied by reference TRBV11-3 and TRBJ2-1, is EAGVVQSPRYKIIEKKQPVAFWCNPISGHNTLYWYLQNLGQGPELLIRYENEEAVDDSQLPKDRFSAERLKGVDSTLKIQPAELGDSAVYLCASSFSRGRRDEQFFGPGTRLTVL.

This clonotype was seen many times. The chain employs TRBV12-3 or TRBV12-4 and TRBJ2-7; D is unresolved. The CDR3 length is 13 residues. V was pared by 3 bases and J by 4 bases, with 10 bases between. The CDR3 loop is CASSFGSGYEQYV. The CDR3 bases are TGTGCCAGCAGTTTTGGGTCCGGGTACGAGCAGTACGTC.

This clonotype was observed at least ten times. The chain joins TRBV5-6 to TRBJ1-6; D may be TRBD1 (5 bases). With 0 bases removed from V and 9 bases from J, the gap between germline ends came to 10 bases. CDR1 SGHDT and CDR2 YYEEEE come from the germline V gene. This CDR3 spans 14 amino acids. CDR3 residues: CASSLGLGGSPLHF. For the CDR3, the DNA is TGTGCCAGCAGCTTGGGTCTTGGGGGTTCACCCCTCCACTTT.

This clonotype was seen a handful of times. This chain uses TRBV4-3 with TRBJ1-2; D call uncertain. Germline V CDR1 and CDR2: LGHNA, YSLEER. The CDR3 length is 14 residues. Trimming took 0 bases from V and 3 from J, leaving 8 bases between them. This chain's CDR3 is CASSQDSGDYGYTF. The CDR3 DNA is TGCGCCAGCAGCCAAGATTCAGGAGACTATGGCTACACCTTC.

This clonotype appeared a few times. The CDR3 region is CSALTRNQPQHF. CDR3 bases: TGCAGTGCCCTCACGAGGAATCAGCCCCAGCATTTT. This sequence joins TRBV20-1 and TRBJ1-5; D gene ambiguous. V lost 6 bases, J lost 4 bases, and 10 bases lay in between. The CDR3 contains 12 residues. CDR1 DFQATT and CDR2 SNEGSKA come from the germline V gene (reference sequence).

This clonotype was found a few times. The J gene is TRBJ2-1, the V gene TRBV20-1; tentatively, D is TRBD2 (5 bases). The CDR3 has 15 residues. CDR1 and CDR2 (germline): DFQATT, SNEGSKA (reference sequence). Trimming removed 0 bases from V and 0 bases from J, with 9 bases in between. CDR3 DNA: TGCAGTGCTAGAGATGGGAGTAGCTCCTACAATGAGCAGTTCTTC. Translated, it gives CSARDGSSSYNEQFF.

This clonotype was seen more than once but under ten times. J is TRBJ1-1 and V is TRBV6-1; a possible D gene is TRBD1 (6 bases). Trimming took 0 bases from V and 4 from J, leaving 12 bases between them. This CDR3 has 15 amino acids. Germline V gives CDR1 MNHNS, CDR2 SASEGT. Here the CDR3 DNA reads TGTGCCAGCAGTGAAGCACGCCGAGGGGGCACTGAAGCTTTCTTT. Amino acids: CASSEARRGGTEAFF.

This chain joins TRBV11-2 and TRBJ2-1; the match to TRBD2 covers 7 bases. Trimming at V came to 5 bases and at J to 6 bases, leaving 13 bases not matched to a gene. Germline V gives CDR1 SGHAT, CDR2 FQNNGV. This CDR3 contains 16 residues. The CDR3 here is CASSPSASGAFNEQFF. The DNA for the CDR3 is TGTGCCAGCAGCCCGAGCGCCAGCGGGGCCTTCAATGAGCAGTTCTTC. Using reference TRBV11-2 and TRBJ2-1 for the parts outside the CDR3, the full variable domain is EAGVAQSPRYKIIEKRQSVAFWCNPISGHATLYWYQQILGQGPKLLIQFQNNGVVDDSQLPKDRFSAERLKGVDSTLKIQPAKLEDSAVYLCASSPSASGAFNEQFFGPGTRLTVL.

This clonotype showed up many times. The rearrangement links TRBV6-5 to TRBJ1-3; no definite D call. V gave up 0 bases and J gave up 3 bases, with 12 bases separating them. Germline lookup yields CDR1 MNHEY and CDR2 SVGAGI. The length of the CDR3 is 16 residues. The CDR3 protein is CASSYSQIQSGNTIYF. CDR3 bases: TGTGCCAGCAGTTACTCTCAGATACAGAGTGGAAACACCATATATTTT.

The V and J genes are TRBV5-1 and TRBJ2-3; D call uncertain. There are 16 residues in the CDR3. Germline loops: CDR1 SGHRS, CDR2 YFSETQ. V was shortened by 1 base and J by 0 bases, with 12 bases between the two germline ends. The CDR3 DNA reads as TGCGCCAGCAGCTTGACACCTCCTCCTAGCACAGATACGCAGTATTTT. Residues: CASSLTPPPSTDTQYF.

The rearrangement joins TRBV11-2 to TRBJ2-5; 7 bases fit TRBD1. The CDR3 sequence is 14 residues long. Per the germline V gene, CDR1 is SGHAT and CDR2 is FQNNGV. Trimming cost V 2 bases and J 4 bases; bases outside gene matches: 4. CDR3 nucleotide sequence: TGTGCCAGCAGCTTAAGGCCAGGGGGAGAGACCCAGTACTTC. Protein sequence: CASSLRPGGETQYF.

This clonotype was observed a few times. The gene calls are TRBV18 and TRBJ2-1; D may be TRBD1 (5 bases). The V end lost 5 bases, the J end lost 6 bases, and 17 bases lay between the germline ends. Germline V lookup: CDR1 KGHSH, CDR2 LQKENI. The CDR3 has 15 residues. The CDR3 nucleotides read TGTGCCAGCTCAACTTCCAGGGTGGACCGCAATGAGCAGTTCTTC. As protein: CASSTSRVDRNEQFF.

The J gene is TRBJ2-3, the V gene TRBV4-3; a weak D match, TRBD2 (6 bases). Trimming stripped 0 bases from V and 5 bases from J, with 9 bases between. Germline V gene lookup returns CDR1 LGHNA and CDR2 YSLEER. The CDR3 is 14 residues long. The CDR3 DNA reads TGCGCCAGCAGCCAAGACATAGCGGTAGATACGCAGTATTTT. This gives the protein CASSQDIAVDTQYF.

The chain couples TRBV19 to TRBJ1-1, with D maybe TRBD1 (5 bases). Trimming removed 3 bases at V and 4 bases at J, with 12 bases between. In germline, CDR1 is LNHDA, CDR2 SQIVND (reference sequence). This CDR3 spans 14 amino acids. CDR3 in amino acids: CASSILGGGTEAFF. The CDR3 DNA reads TGTGCCAGTAGTATCTTGGGTGGGGGCACTGAAGCTTTCTTT.

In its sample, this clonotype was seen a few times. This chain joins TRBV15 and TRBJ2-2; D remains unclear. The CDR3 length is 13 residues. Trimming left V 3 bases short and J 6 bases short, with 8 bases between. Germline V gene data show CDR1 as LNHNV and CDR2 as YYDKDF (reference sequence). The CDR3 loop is CATSRENAGELFF. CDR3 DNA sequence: TGTGCCACCAGCAGGGAGAATGCCGGGGAGCTGTTTTTT.

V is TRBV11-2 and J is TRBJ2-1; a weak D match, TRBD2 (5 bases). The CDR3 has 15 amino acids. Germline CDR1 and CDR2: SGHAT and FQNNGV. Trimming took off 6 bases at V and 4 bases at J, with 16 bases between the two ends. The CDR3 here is CASSSPLGVYNEQFF. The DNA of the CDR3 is TGTGCCAGCAGTTCCCCCCTCGGGGTTTACAATGAGCAGTTCTTC. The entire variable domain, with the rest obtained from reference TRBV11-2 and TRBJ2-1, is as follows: EAGVAQSPRYKIIEKRQSVAFWCNPISGHATLYWYQQILGQGPKLLIQFQNNGVVDDSQLPKDRFSAERLKGVDSTLKIQPAKLEDSAVYLCASSSPLGVYNEQFFGPGTRLTVL.

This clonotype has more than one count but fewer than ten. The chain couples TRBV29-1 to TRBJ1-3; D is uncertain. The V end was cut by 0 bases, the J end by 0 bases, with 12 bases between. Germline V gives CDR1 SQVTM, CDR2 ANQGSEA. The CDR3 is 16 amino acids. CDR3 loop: CSVEDQHGGSGNTIYF. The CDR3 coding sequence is TGCAGCGTTGAAGATCAACACGGCGGCTCTGGAAACACCATATATTTT.

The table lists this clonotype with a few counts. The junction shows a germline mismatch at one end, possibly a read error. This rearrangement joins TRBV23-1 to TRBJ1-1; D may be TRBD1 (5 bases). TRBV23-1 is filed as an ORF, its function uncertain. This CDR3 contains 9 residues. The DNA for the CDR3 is TGCGCCAGCAAGGCAGGGCTAATCTTT. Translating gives CASKAGLIF.

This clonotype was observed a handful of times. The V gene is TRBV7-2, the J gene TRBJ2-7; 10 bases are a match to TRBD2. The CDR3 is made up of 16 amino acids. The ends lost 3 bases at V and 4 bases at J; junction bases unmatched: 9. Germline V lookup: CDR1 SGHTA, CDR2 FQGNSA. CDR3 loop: CASSFSGTSVRYEQYF. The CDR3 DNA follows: TGTGCCAGCAGCTTCTCCGGGACTAGCGTCCGGTACGAGCAGTACTTC.

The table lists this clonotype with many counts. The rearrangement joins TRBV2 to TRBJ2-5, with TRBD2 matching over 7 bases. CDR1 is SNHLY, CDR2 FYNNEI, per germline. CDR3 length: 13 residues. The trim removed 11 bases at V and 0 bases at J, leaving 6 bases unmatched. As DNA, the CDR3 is TGTGCCTCGCTCAGCGGGGACCAAGAGACCCAGTACTTC. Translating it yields CASLSGDQETQYF.